Below, 30 T cell receptor beta chains from the same sample are listed, as sequenced in a study of identifying expanded T cells in peripheral blood. TCRdb's copy holds only in-frame clones and misses some; the assay was immunoSEQ multiplex PCR. The repertoire consists of about 90,000 clones, with 80% to 90% occurring once and the leading ten covering around 4.3%. The sequencing sample was made of blood. These receptor sequences come from a person between 18 and 75 years old in good health.

The CDR3: CASSLAGGAIDTQYF. The DNA for the CDR3 is TGTGCCAGCAGCTTAGCTGGGGGGGCCATCGATACGCAGTATTTT. V usage is TRBV7-9 and J usage is TRBJ2-3; maybe TRBD2 (7 bases). In germline, CDR1 is SEHNR, CDR2 FQNEAQ (reference sequence). V lost 0 bases and J 6 bases, leaving 13 bases between the germline ends. The CDR3 has 15 amino acids. Combining the CDR3 with reference TRBV7-9 and TRBJ2-3 gives the whole variable domain DTGVSQNPRHKITKRGQNVTFRCDPISEHNRLYWYRQTLGQGPEFLTYFQNEAQLEKSRLLSDRFSAERPKGSFSTLEIQRTEQGDSAMYLCASSLAGGAIDTQYFGPGTRLTVL.

The chain carries TRBV11-2 and TRBJ1-3; no clear D gene. V was trimmed by 5 bases and J by 0 bases, leaving 8 bases between them. The CDR3 totals 14 residues. Per the germline V gene, CDR1 is SGHAT and CDR2 is FQNNGV. The CDR3 loop is CASSLSLSGNTIYF. The CDR3 coding sequence is TGTGCCAGCAGCCTCTCCCTCTCTGGAAACACCATATATTTT.

The chain uses TRBV7-9 and TRBJ2-6; D call uncertain. This CDR3 region has 13 residues. Per the germline V gene, CDR1 is SEHNR and CDR2 is FQNEAQ (reference sequence). Between the trimmed V and J ends, which lost 8 bases and 0 bases, there was a span of 5 bases. The CDR3 reads CASLSSGANVLTF. The CDR3 region has the DNA TGTGCCAGCCTGAGCTCTGGGGCCAACGTCCTGACTTTC. Full variable domain (outside the CDR3, taken from reference TRBV7-9 and TRBJ2-6): DTGVSQNPRHKITKRGQNVTFRCDPISEHNRLYWYRQTLGQGPEFLTYFQNEAQLEKSRLLSDRFSAERPKGSFSTLEIQRTEQGDSAMYLCASLSSGANVLTFGAGSRLTVL.

In DNA form, the CDR3 reads TGTGCCAGCACCCCGGGAATATATAACACTGAAGCTTTCTTT. It specifies CASTPGIYNTEAFF. This rearrangement joins TRBV2 to TRBJ1-1; D unclear. CDR1 and CDR2 (germline): SNHLY, FYNNEI. Trimming cost V 7 bases and J 2 bases, with 14 bases left between them. There are 14 residues in the CDR3.

The chain uses TRBV7-9 and TRBJ1-1; D is ambiguous. Germline V gene data show CDR1 as SEHNR and CDR2 as FQNEAQ (reference sequence). The CDR3 contains 13 residues. V was cut by 5 bases and J by 7 bases, with 14 bases left in between. The CDR3 reads CASSTGLLIEAFF. The CDR3 DNA sequence: TGTGCCAGCAGCACCGGGTTACTTATTGAAGCTTTCTTT.

The chain carries TRBV2 and TRBJ1-5; D might be TRBD1 (5 bases). Germline V CDR1 and CDR2: SNHLY, FYNNEI. The CDR3 runs 14 residues. Trimming shortened V by 2 bases and J by 9 bases, and 14 bases separated the two germline ends. Here the CDR3 reads CASSEYIRERPQHF. As DNA, the CDR3 is TGTGCCAGCAGTGAATATATCAGGGAACGGCCCCAGCATTTT.

The chain is built from TRBV13 and TRBJ1-4; possibly TRBD1 for D (5 bases). Germline loops: CDR1 PRHDT, CDR2 FYEKMQ (reference sequence). The CDR3 has 15 residues. With 5 bases removed from V and 8 bases from J, the gap between germline ends came to 18 bases. CDR3 DNA: TGTGCCAGCAGCCAAGGAGAGGGGTCTGGGGAAAAACTGTTTTTT. Its protein is CASSQGEGSGEKLFF.

The rearrangement joins TRBV11-2 to TRBJ1-4; D perhaps matches TRBD1 (5 bases). This CDR3 is built from 13 residues. Germline V gene lookup returns CDR1 SGHAT and CDR2 FQNNGV. The germline V and J ends were trimmed by 5 bases and 8 bases, with 12 bases remaining between them. In DNA, the CDR3 is TGTGCCAGCAGCCCTCAACGGGGGGAAAAACTGTTTTTT. As protein: CASSPQRGEKLFF.

The chain is built from TRBV6-5 and TRBJ1-1; tentatively, D is TRBD1 (5 bases). Germline V gene data show CDR1 as MNHEY and CDR2 as SVGAGI. The CDR3 extends over 14 amino acids. V gave up 7 bases and J gave up 5 bases, with 17 bases separating them. The CDR3 is CASTSSPGVTEAFF. DNA for the CDR3: TGTGCCAGCACTTCCTCCCCGGGGGTGACTGAAGCTTTCTTT.

The gene calls are TRBV11-3 and TRBJ1-1; the D is unclear. This CDR3 is 16 amino acids long. Trimming took 2 bases from V and 1 from J, leaving 14 bases between them. Germline CDR1 reads SGHNT; CDR2 reads YENEEA. The CDR3 here is CASSLSSNPPNTEAFF. Written as DNA, the CDR3 is TGTGCCAGCAGCTTATCAAGCAACCCTCCGAACACTGAAGCTTTCTTT.

This chain connects TRBV5-1 to TRBJ1-2, with D possibly being TRBD1 (5 bases). Germline loops: CDR1 SGHRS, CDR2 YFSETQ. This CDR3 comprises 15 residues. V gave up 0 bases and J gave up 5 bases, with 14 bases separating them. This CDR3 is CASSLGQSGPYGYTF. Written as DNA, the CDR3 is TGCGCCAGCAGCTTGGGACAGTCTGGACCTTATGGCTACACCTTC.

This chain connects TRBV11-3 to TRBJ2-3, with 9 nucleotides matching TRBD2. V trimming: 5 bases; J trimming: 4 bases; junction bases outside the gene matches: 4. Germline V gives CDR1 SGHNT, CDR2 YENEEA. This CDR3 region has 14 residues. CDR3 coding DNA: TGTGCCAGCAGCCTAGCGGGGTCGGCAGATACGCAGTATTTT. Its protein product is CASSLAGSADTQYF.

The rearrangement uses TRBV27 and TRBJ1-1; TRBD1 is a possible D gene (6 bases). The CDR3 is 14 amino acids. V lost 8 bases, J lost 0 bases, and 13 bases lay in between. Germline CDR1 reads MNHEY; CDR2 reads SMNVEV (reference sequence). CDR3 bases: TGTGCCAGCGGTAGGGGGTCCATGAACACTGAAGCTTTCTTT. It yields the protein CASGRGSMNTEAFF.

Here the CDR3 DNA reads TGCAGCGTTGATTCCCCAGGGGGCGTGGTGGAGGCTTTCTTT. Its protein is CSVDSPGGVVEAFF. The V gene is TRBV29-1, the J gene TRBJ1-1, with 8 bases identical to TRBD1. This CDR3 comprises 14 residues. Germline CDR1 is SQVTM and CDR2 is ANQGSEA. Trimming at V came to 3 bases and at J to 11 bases, leaving 14 bases not matched to a gene.

The V and J genes are TRBV7-9 and TRBJ2-6, with TRBD1 as a possible D gene (5 bases). Trimming pared 7 bases from V and 4 bases from J, leaving 11 bases between. CDR1 is SEHNR, CDR2 FQNEAQ, per germline (reference sequence). The CDR3 extends over 14 amino acids. CDR3 sequence: CASNVRAGANVLTF. CDR3 coding DNA: TGTGCCAGCAACGTCAGGGCCGGGGCCAACGTCCTGACTTTC. The whole variable domain, remainder taken from reference TRBV7-9 and TRBJ2-6, is DTGVSQNPRHKITKRGQNVTFRCDPISEHNRLYWYRQTLGQGPEFLTYFQNEAQLEKSRLLSDRFSAERPKGSFSTLEIQRTEQGDSAMYLCASNVRAGANVLTFGAGSRLTVL.

Only one count was recorded for this clone. The chain couples TRBV6-5 to TRBJ1-6, with D uncertain. CDR3 length equals 14 residues. The V end was cut by 2 bases, the J end by 9 bases, with 11 bases between. Germline CDR1 and CDR2: MNHEY and SVGAGI. CDR3 amino acids: CASSYEGRRSPLHF. The CDR3 nucleotides are TGTGCCAGCAGTTACGAGGGCAGGCGTTCACCCCTCCACTTT.

The rearrangement joins TRBV7-9 to TRBJ1-5, with D unresolved. Trimming cost V 1 base and J 0 bases, with 7 bases left between them. The CDR3 extends over 15 amino acids. Germline V CDR1 and CDR2: SEHNR, FQNEAQ (reference sequence). As DNA, the CDR3 is TGTGCCAGCAGCTTAGGTGGATATAGCAATCAGCCCCAGCATTTT. This codes for CASSLGGYSNQPQHF.

The chain links TRBV6-5 to TRBJ1-5; possibly TRBD1 for D (6 bases). The CDR3 loop spans 15 amino acids. The V gene lost 0 bases and the J gene lost 4 bases, with 10 bases spanning the gap. Germline CDR1 and CDR2: MNHEY and SVGAGI. In nucleotides, the CDR3 is TGTGCCAGCAGTTACTCGGGGCAGGGGAATCAGCCCCAGCATTTT. This encodes CASSYSGQGNQPQHF.

The gene calls are TRBV6-1 and TRBJ2-5, with D possibly matching TRBD2 (5 bases). Trimming stripped 4 bases from V and 7 bases from J, with 10 bases between. The CDR3 has 12 residues. Per the germline V gene, CDR1 is MNHNS and CDR2 is SASEGT. CDR3 loop: CASSAVRGTQYF. CDR3 bases: TGTGCCAGCAGTGCCGTTCGGGGGACCCAGTACTTC.

The chain combines TRBV15 with TRBJ2-7; maybe TRBD1 (5 bases). The germline CDR1 and CDR2 sequences are LNHNV and YYDKDF (reference sequence). V was shortened by 2 bases and J by 3 bases, with 17 bases between the two germline ends. This CDR3 has 16 residues. In DNA form, the CDR3 reads TGTGCCACCAGCAGAAAGAATCGTCAGGGAAACTACGAGCAGTACTTC. Translation: CATSRKNRQGNYEQYF. The whole variable domain, filled in from reference TRBV15 and TRBJ2-7, reads DAMVIQNPRYQVTQFGKPVTLSCSQTLNHNVMYWYQQKSSQAPKLLFHYYDKDFNNEADTPDNFQSRRPNTSFCFLDIRSPGLGDTAMYLCATSRKNRQGNYEQYFGPGTRLTVT.

The J gene is TRBJ2-5, the V gene TRBV5-1, with D tentatively TRBD1 (6 bases). V lost 1 base and J lost 4, with 20 bases in between. The CDR3 totals 17 residues. CDR1 and CDR2 from the germline V gene are SGHRS and YFSETQ. This CDR3 is CASSLRYWGLGVETQYF. DNA for the CDR3: TGCGCCAGCAGCTTGAGGTATTGGGGGCTGGGTGTAGAGACCCAGTACTTC.

The V gene is TRBV6-1, the J gene TRBJ2-5; TRBD1 matches at 7 bases. The CDR3 runs 13 residues. Germline loops: CDR1 MNHNS, CDR2 SASEGT. V shed 7 bases and J 2 bases; nucleotides not matched to a gene: 4. Here the CDR3 reads CASNPGQQETQYF. For the CDR3, the DNA is TGTGCCAGCAACCCGGGACAGCAAGAGACCCAGTACTTC.

The genes are TRBV2 and TRBJ1-4; D is undetermined. V was clipped by 4 bases and J by 3 bases, with 12 bases between them. The CDR3 consists of 15 residues. The V gene's germline CDR1 is SNHLY and CDR2 FYNNEI. The DNA for the CDR3 is TGTGCCAGCAGTGGGAGGACGATGGCTAATGAAAAACTGTTTTTT. It translates to CASSGRTMANEKLFF.

V gene TRBV2 combines with J gene TRBJ2-2, with D hard to call. CDR3 size: 12 residues. V was clipped by 3 bases and J by 5 bases, with 4 bases between them. CDR1 and CDR2 from the germline V gene are SNHLY and FYNNEI. The chain's CDR3 is CASSEETGELFF. The CDR3 DNA is TGTGCCAGCAGTGAGGAAACCGGGGAGCTGTTTTTT.

Here the CDR3 reads CASSPTTGRPEAFF. As DNA, the CDR3 is TGTGCCAGCAGTCCTACGACCGGCCGACCTGAAGCTTTCTTT. The gene calls are TRBV6-6 and TRBJ1-1; D not resolved. Between the trimmed V and J ends, which lost 5 bases and 6 bases, there was a span of 16 bases. There are 14 residues in the CDR3. Germline assignment: CDR1 MNHNY and CDR2 SVGAGI (reference sequence).

This clone has only a few counts. The rearrangement uses TRBV2 and TRBJ1-6; D remains unclear. Germline values: CDR1 SNHLY, CDR2 FYNNEI. The CDR3 runs 11 residues. V was shortened by 4 bases and J by 8 bases, with 3 bases between the two germline ends. The CDR3, as DNA: TGTGCCAGCAGTGCAGATTCACCCCTCCACTTT. It translates to CASSADSPLHF.

The CDR3 coding sequence is TGTGCCAGCAGCCAGGGGACGGTCAGGGCTGGGGCCAACGTCCTGACTTTC. Translation gives CASSQGTVRAGANVLTF. The chain combines TRBV13 with TRBJ2-6, with D possibly matching TRBD1 (6 bases). CDR1 is PRHDT and CDR2 is FYEKMQ in the germline V gene (reference sequence). The V end was cut by 5 bases, the J end by 2 bases, with 16 bases between. The CDR3 spans 17 residues.

This clone was observed at least ten times. V and J are TRBV25-1 and TRBJ1-1, with unresolved D. Trimming removed 1 base at V and 3 bases at J, with 6 bases between. CDR3 size: 13 residues. Germline lookup yields CDR1 MGHDK and CDR2 SYGVNS. CDR3 residues: CASSEFPDTEAFF. CDR3 bases: TGTGCCAGCAGTGAATTTCCAGACACTGAAGCTTTCTTT.

The gene calls are TRBV7-8 and TRBJ2-7; perhaps TRBD2 as D (5 bases). This CDR3 is 14 amino acids long. CDR1 is SGHVS, CDR2 FQNEAQ, per germline. Between the trimmed V and J ends, which lost 8 bases and 3 bases, there was a span of 17 bases. The CDR3 region has the DNA TGTGCCAGCTCCCCCGCGCCGGGATTCTACGAGCAGTACTTC. Protein sequence: CASSPAPGFYEQYF.

The rearrangement links TRBV7-9 to TRBJ1-1; 7 nucleotides align to TRBD1. CDR1 is SEHNR and CDR2 is FQNEAQ in the germline V gene (reference sequence). The V segment lost 2 bases and the J segment 2 bases; nucleotides outside the gene matches: 2. CDR3 length: 14 amino acids. The DNA of the CDR3 is TGTGCCAGCAGCTTAAAAGGGGGCAACACTGAAGCTTTCTTT. Residues: CASSLKGGNTEAFF.